The source of this T cell receptor beta chain is a study of shared clonotypes between healthy human individuals. Study-wide points: Against clonotypes common to all four donors, non-shared ones had lower generation probabilities.

Terminally differentiated effector memory CD45RA+ cells were excluded from the naive CD8 cells, which were CD45RO-negative and positively selected for CCR7. Trimming removed 1 base at V and 0 bases at J, with 7 bases between. CDR1 and CDR2 (germline): SGHVS, FQNEAQ. This CDR3 has 15 amino acids. As originally analysed: ImmunoSEQ sequences covered only the junction and lacked quality scores; filtering therefore differed. TCRdb's table, derived via immunoSEQ multiplex PCR, lists solely in-frame clones and lacks some. The DNA gave D and trimming, while V, J and clone size come from that table. Of 660,000 or so clones listed, around 96% are singletons. Concerning this clone: Its antigen is not known.

The sequenced material came from naive CD8+ T cells sorted from blood. The chain combines TRBV7-8 with TRBJ1-3, with no clear D. The source of this sequence is a woman under 40 in good health. The CDR3 sequence: CASSLGPFSGNTIYF. DNA for the CDR3: TGTGCCAGCAGCTTAGGGCCGTTCTCTGGAAACACCATATATTTT.